Following are 12 T cell receptor beta chains from one sample sequenced in a study of shared clonotypes between healthy human individuals (dated by TCRdb to 2019 to 2021). The library was obtained by the immunoSEQ multiplex PCR assay. TCRdb's version of the immuneACCESS table is confined to in-frame rearrangements and falls short of the full clone set. An unresolved V gene accounts for under half of the shortfall where checked; the remainder is of unknown origin. The table for this sample lists hundreds of thousands of clones; 96% of them were counted only once. The biggest ten clones account for more than 0.085% of the sample. For the CD8 naive samples, CD45RO-negative cells were positively selected for CCR7, yielding a CD45RA+CCR7+ population from which TemRA cells were excluded. What was sequenced was naive CD8+ T cells sorted from blood. In light of the paper, this sample's cell subset or site label describes: CD45RA+CCR7+. The receptors come from a woman aged 25 to 39 in good health.

The chain couples TRBV28 to TRBJ2-5; D not certain. V was clipped by 3 bases and J by 2 bases, with 13 bases between them. The CDR3 contains 15 residues. The germline V gene encodes CDR1 MDHEN and CDR2 SYDVKM. The DNA for the CDR3 is TGTGCCAGCAGTTTGGGTAGTTCTAAACAAGAGACCCAGTACTTC. Translating it yields CASSLGSSKQETQYF.

A word on this clone: At the DNA level, this CDR3 is encoded by other sequences in the same sample as well. CDR3 sequence (DNA): TGTGCCAGCAGCTTAGGGGCGTACGAGCAGTACTTC. Protein: CASSLGAYEQYF. The rearrangement uses TRBV11-2 and TRBJ2-7; D ambiguous. Trimming took 1 base from V and 4 from J, leaving 5 bases between them. This CDR3 contains 12 residues. CDR1 and CDR2 (germline): SGHAT, FQNNGV.

The rearrangement uses TRBV4-1 and TRBJ2-7; 7 bases match TRBD1. Unmatched junction bases numbered 3, after V lost 4 bases and J lost 3 bases. Germline lookup yields CDR1 MGHRA and CDR2 YSYEKL. This CDR3 comprises 13 residues. As DNA, the CDR3 is TGCGCCAGCAGCCGGTCAGGGGGCTACGAGCAGTACTTC. Translating it yields CASSRSGGYEQYF.

J is TRBJ2-6 and V is TRBV9; D unclear. Germline CDR1 and CDR2: SGDLS and YYNGEE. V was clipped by 6 bases and J by 1 base, with 8 bases between them. CDR3 size: 14 residues. The CDR3 reads CASTEKSGANVLTF. CDR3 sequence (DNA): TGTGCCAGCACGGAGAAATCTGGGGCCAACGTCCTGACTTTC. Together with reference TRBV9 and TRBJ2-6, the CDR3 gives the full variable domain: DSGVTQTPKHLITATGQRVTLRCSPRSGDLSVYWYQQSLDQGLQFLIQYYNGEERAKGNILERFSAQQFPDLHSELNLSSLELGDSALYFCASTEKSGANVLTFGAGSRLTVL.

V is TRBV4-2 and J is TRBJ2-3; 11 nucleotides agree with TRBD2. This CDR3 is 16 amino acids long. The J segment lost 2 bases and the V segment lost 3 bases, leaving 4 bases of the junction unmatched. Germline V gene lookup returns CDR1 LGHNA and CDR2 YNFKEQ. The CDR3 region has the DNA TGTGCCAGCAGCCAGGGGACTAGCGGATTCACAGATACGCAGTATTTT. Translation: CASSQGTSGFTDTQYF.

The chain is built from TRBV27 and TRBJ2-1; 13 bases match TRBD2. V was pared by 2 bases and J by 5 bases, with 9 bases of the junction left unmatched. Germline V gene data show CDR1 as MNHEY and CDR2 as SMNVEV (reference sequence). This CDR3 has 18 amino acids. CDR3 bases: TGTGCCAGCAGTTTACCCAGATTGGGACTAGCGGGAAACAATGAGCAGTTCTTC. This translates into CASSLPRLGLAGNNEQFF.

The J gene is TRBJ2-1, the V gene TRBV7-8, with D possibly called TRBD1 or TRBD2 (5 bases each). V dropped 0 bases and J dropped 15 bases, with 18 bases sitting between them. CDR1 is SGHVS, CDR2 FQNEAQ, per germline. The CDR3 is 14 residues long. DNA of the CDR3: TGTGCCAGCAGCTTAGCATTGGCAGGTCAGAGGGGGTTCTTC. Translation: CASSLALAGQRGFF.

On this clone: The same CDR3 arises from other DNA sequences in this sample as well. The chain is built from TRBV6-1 and TRBJ1-1; D remains unclear. The V end lost 2 bases, the J end lost 1 base, and 8 bases lay between the germline ends. The CDR3 is 14 amino acids. CDR1 is MNHNS and CDR2 is SASEGT in the germline V gene. CDR3: CASSEWASNTEAFF. The CDR3 DNA reads TGTGCCAGCAGTGAATGGGCGTCGAACACTGAAGCTTTCTTT.

This clone was counted a few times. This chain connects TRBV7-9 to TRBJ1-1, with D uncertain. Germline CDR1 SEHNR, CDR2 FQNEAQ (reference sequence). The V end lost 8 bases, the J end lost 4 bases, and 8 bases lay between the germline ends. The CDR3 is 11 amino acids. CDR3 sequence: CASSGSTEAFF. In DNA, the CDR3 is TGTGCCAGCTCGGGGAGCACTGAAGCTTTCTTT. The whole variable domain, remainder taken from reference TRBV7-9 and TRBJ1-1, is DTGVSQNPRHKITKRGQNVTFRCDPISEHNRLYWYRQTLGQGPEFLTYFQNEAQLEKSRLLSDRFSAERPKGSFSTLEIQRTEQGDSAMYLCASSGSTEAFFGQGTRLTVV.

The chain joins TRBV5-1 to TRBJ2-1, with unresolved D. Germline assignment: CDR1 SGHRS and CDR2 YFSETQ. This CDR3 spans 15 amino acids. Trimming removed 0 bases from V and 0 bases from J, with 7 bases in between. CDR3 region: CASSLVEDSYNEQFF. CDR3 coding DNA: TGCGCCAGCAGCTTGGTCGAGGACTCCTACAATGAGCAGTTCTTC. The full variable domain, in which reference TRBV5-1 and TRBJ2-1 provide the parts outside the CDR3, is KAGVTQTPRYLIKTRGQQVTLSCSPISGHRSVSWYQQTPGQGLQFLFEYFSETQRNKGNFPGRFSGRQFSNSRSEMNVSTLELGDSALYLCASSLVEDSYNEQFFGPGTRLTVL.

The chain links TRBV6-5 to TRBJ2-7; D gene ambiguous. Germline loops: CDR1 MNHEY, CDR2 SVGAGI. There are 11 residues in the CDR3. Trimming stripped 2 bases from V and 7 bases from J, with 6 bases between. The CDR3 DNA reads TGTGCCAGCAGTTACGCAGATGAGCAGTACTTC. The encoded protein is CASSYADEQYF.

The chain has TRBV28 and TRBJ2-4; TRBD2 might be the D (5 bases). Germline CDR1 is MDHEN and CDR2 is SYDVKM. The ends were cut back, 5 bases at V and 2 bases at J, with 10 bases in the middle. The CDR3 contains 14 residues. The CDR3 loop reads CASSADLTKNIQYF. For the CDR3, the DNA is TGTGCCAGCAGTGCGGACTTAACCAAAAACATTCAGTACTTC.